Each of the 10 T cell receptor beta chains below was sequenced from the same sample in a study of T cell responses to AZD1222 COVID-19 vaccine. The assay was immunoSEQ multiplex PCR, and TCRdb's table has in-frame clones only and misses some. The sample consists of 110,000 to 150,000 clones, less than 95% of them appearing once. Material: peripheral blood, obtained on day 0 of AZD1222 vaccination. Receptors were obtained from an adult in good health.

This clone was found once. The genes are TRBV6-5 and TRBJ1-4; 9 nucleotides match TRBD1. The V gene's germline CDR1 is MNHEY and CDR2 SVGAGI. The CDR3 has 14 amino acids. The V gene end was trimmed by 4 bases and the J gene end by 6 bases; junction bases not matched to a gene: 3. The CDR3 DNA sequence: TGTGCCAGCAGTTGGACAGGGGCGGATGAAAAACTGTTTTTT. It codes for CASSWTGADEKLFF.

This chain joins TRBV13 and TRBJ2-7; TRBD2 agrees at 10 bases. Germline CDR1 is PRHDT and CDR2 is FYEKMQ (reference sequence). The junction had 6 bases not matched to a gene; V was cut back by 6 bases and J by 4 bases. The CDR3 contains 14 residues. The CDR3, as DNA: TGTGCCAGCAGACGGCTAGCGGGAGAGTACGAGCAGTACTTC. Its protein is CASRRLAGEYEQYF.

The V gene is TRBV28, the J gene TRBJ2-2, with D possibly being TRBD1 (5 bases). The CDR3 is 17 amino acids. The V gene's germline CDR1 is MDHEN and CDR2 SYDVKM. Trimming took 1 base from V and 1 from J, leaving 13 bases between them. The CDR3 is CASSLLTALGNTGELFF. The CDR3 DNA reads TGTGCCAGCAGTTTATTGACAGCCTTGGGGAACACCGGGGAGCTGTTTTTT.

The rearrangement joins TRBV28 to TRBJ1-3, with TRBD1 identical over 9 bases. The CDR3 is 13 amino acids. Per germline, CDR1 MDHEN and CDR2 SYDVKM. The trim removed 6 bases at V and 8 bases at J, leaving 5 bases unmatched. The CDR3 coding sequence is TGTGCCAGCAGCACAGGGGGCCGGGACACCATATATTTT. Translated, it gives CASSTGGRDTIYF.

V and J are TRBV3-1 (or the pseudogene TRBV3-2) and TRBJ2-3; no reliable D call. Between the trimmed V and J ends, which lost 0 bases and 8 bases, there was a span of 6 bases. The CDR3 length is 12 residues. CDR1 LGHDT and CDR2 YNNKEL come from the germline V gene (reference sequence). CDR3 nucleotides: TGTGCCAGCAGCCAAGATACCGGTACGCAGTATTTT. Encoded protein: CASSQDTGTQYF.

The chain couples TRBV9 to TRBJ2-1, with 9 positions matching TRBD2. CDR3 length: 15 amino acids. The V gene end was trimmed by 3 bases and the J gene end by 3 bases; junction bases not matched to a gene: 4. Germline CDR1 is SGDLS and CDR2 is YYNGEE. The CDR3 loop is CASSARLAVYNEQFF. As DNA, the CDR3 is TGTGCCAGCAGCGCTAGACTAGCGGTCTACAATGAGCAGTTCTTC.

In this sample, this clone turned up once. CDR3: CASSPQRPPVGAFF. For the CDR3, the DNA is TGTGCCAGCAGCCCCCAAAGACCCCCGGTAGGAGCTTTCTTT. The chain joins TRBV4-2 to TRBJ1-1; D remains ambiguous. The CDR3 length is 14 residues. Germline V gives CDR1 LGHNA, CDR2 YNFKEQ. V lost 4 bases to trimming and J lost 10 bases, with 19 bases between them.

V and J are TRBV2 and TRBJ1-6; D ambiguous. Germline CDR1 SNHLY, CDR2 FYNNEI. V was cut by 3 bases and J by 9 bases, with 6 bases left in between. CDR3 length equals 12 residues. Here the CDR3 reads CASSDAASPLHF. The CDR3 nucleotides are TGTGCCAGCAGTGACGCGGCTTCACCCCTCCACTTT. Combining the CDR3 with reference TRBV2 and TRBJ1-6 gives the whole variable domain EPEVTQTPSHQVTQMGQEVILRCVPISNHLYFYWYRQILGQKVEFLVSFYNNEISEKSEIFDDQFSVERPDGSNFTLKIRSTKLEDSAMYFCASSDAASPLHFGNGTRLTVT.

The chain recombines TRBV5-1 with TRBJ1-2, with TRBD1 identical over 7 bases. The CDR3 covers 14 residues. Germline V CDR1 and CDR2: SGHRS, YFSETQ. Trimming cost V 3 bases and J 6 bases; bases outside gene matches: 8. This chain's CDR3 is CASSWGDRSDGYTF. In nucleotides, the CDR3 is TGCGCCAGCAGCTGGGGGGACAGATCGGATGGCTACACCTTC. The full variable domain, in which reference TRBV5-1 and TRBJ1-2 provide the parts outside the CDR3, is KAGVTQTPRYLIKTRGQQVTLSCSPISGHRSVSWYQQTPGQGLQFLFEYFSETQRNKGNFPGRFSGRQFSNSRSEMNVSTLELGDSALYLCASSWGDRSDGYTFGSGTRLTVV.

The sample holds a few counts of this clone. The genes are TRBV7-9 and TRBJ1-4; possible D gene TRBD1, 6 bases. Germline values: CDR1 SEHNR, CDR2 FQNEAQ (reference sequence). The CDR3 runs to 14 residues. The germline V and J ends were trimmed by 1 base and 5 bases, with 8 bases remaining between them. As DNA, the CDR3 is TGTGCCAGCAGCTTAGGACAGGAGAATGAAAAACTGTTTTTT. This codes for CASSLGQENEKLFF.